This T cell receptor (beta chain) was sequenced for a study of blood T cell repertoires in COVID-19. Trimming cost V 4 bases and J 2 bases; bases outside gene matches: 5. The CDR3 sequence is 15 residues long. The V gene's germline CDR1 is ENHRY and CDR2 SYGVKD. Method: immunoSEQ multiplex PCR; TCRdb's copy keeps in-frame clones and lacks some. Among more than 95,000 clones, about 80% were seen once, and the ten largest hold 2.5% to 4%. The sequenced sample was peripheral blood. The J gene is TRBJ2-5, the V gene TRBV10-3; TRBD2 matches at 9 bases. This receptor was taken from a woman older than 75 with active or convalescent COVID-19. Here the CDR3 DNA reads TGTGCCATCAGTGCCCAGCGGGGGGATCAAGAGACCCAGTACTTC. It is translated as CAISAQRGDQETQYF.